This T cell receptor (beta chain) was identified in a study of radiotherapy plus CTLA-4 blockade in lung cancer. Across the whole study: Disease control reached under 35%, with objective responses in around 19%.

TCRdb's table, derived via immunoSEQ multiplex PCR, lists solely in-frame clones and lacks some. The data show tens of thousands of clones, around three quarters seen once. A note on this clone: Antigen unknown.

CDR3 length: 15 residues. Germline V gives CDR1 MNHNY, CDR2 SVGAGI (reference sequence). Trimming shortened V by 2 bases and J by 2 bases, and 13 bases separated the two germline ends. Lung cancer patients with chemo-refractory metastatic non-small-cell disease were given focal radiation plus CTLA-4 blockade with ipilimumab. Study outcomes and limitations: Increased serum interferon-beta after radiation also reportedly predicted response strongly. There was expansion of tumor-derived TCR clones in blood after radiotherapy plus ipilimumab.

The specimen comprised peripheral blood, sampled from a patient treated with radiotherapy plus ipilimumab. The chain uses TRBV6-6 and TRBJ2-7; tentatively, D is TRBD1 or TRBD2 (5 bases each). This clonotype originated in a human donor with non-small cell lung cancer that progressed on radiotherapy plus ipilimumab. The CDR3 sequence is CASSYEAGSPYEQYF. Written as DNA, the CDR3 is TGTGCCAGCAGTTACGAGGCAGGGAGCCCCTACGAGCAGTACTTC.